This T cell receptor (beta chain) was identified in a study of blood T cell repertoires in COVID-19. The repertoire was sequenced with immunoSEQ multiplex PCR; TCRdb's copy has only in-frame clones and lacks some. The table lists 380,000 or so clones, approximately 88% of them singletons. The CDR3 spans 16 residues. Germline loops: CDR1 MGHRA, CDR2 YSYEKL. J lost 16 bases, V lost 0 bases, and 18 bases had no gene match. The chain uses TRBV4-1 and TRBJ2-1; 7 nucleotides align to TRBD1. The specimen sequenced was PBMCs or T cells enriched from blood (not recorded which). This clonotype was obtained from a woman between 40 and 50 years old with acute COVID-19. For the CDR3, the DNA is TGCGCCAGCAGCCAAGAAGGGGGCGGAGTCGTACAGGGTAATTTCTTC. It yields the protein CASSQEGGGVVQGNFF.